These T cell receptor beta chains were read from a single sample in a study of response to subunit inactivated influenza vaccine. From the RT-PCR reads, TCRdb called clonotypes with MiXCR, one entry per CDR3 protein. The sample has about 540,000 distinct CDR3 sequences; approximately 14% are singletons. Sample: PBMCs from blood, taken 11 to 12 days after vaccination. The receptors stem from a man over 45 who received an inactivated influenza vaccine. CDR3s include the opening cysteine and the closing phenylalanine or tryptophan. The order of the fields is clone size, J gene, V gene, D gene, CDR3 DNA, CDR3 protein. The D gene is left open where the match is weak. Where a row states a size, it is once, few, many or the class of an expanded clone; other rows omit it.

>.|TRBJ1-5|TRBV4-3|.
TGCGCCAGCAGCCAAGATCGATCGGGGGGTTCGTACCAGCCCCAGCATTTT
CASSQDRSGGSYQPQHF
>few|TRBJ1-5|TRBV20-1|.
TGCAGTGCTAGAGATTATGGTAGCAATCAGCCCCAGCATTTT
CSARDYGSNQPQHF
>few|TRBJ2-1|TRBV20-1|.
TGCAGTGCTAGAGACTTGGACAGCGACAATGAGCAGTTCTTC
CSARDLDSDNEQFF
>many|TRBJ2-1|TRBV5-1|TRBD2
TGCGCCAGCAGCTGGGGGACTAGCGGGGGAGTCGATGAGCAGTTCTTC
CASSWGTSGGVDEQFF
>.|TRBJ2-1|TRBV7-2|.
TGTGCCAGCAGCCAAGGACAGAGGAACTACAATGAGCAGTTCTTC
CASSQGQRNYNEQFF
>.|TRBJ2-5|TRBV3-1|.
TGTGCCAGCAGCCCAGGCGGGGGCGCGCAGACCCAGTACTTC
CASSPGGGAQTQYF
>few|TRBJ2-1|TRBV4-1|.
TGCGCCAGCAGCCATGACTCTTACAATGAGCAGTTCTTC
CASSHDSYNEQFF
>few|TRBJ2-3|TRBV5-1|.
TGCGCCAGCAGCATTTCCCAGGGAACGTTAACAGATACGCAGTATTTT
CASSISQGTLTDTQYF
>.|TRBJ2-1|TRBV7-9|.
TGTGCCAGCAGCCCAGTTAGCGGTAGCTCCTACAATGAGCAGTTCTTC
CASSPVSGSSYNEQFF
>few|TRBJ2-7|TRBV5-1|TRBD1
TGCGCCAGCAGCTCGACAGGGGACGAGCAGTACTTC
CASSSTGDEQYF
>.|TRBJ2-5|TRBV11-2|TRBD1
TGTGCCAGCAGCTTCGGGACAGGGGTTAGAGAGACCCAGTACTTC
CASSFGTGVRETQYF
>many|TRBJ2-4|TRBV4-2|TRBD1
TGTGCCAGCAGCCAGGGCGCCAGGGGGAACATTCAGTACTTC
CASSQGARGNIQYF
>.|TRBJ2-7|TRBV20-1|.
TGCAGTGCGTGCCCAGGGGCCCACTACGAGCAGTACTTC
CSACPGAHYEQYF
>.|TRBJ2-2|TRBV2|.
TGTGCCAGCAAACGGGAGAACACCGGGGAGCTGTTTTTT
CASKRENTGELFF
>few|TRBJ2-3|TRBV5-6|TRBD2
TGTGCCAGCAGCTTGGCTAGCGGATACACAGATACGCAGTATTTT
CASSLASGYTDTQYF
>.|TRBJ1-6|TRBV6-1|.
TGTGCCAGCACCAAAGACGATCTACATTCACCCCTCCACTTT
CASTKDDLHSPLHF
>many|TRBJ2-1|TRBV28|TRBD2
TGTGCCAGCAGTTTAACGCGGGAGTCCTACAATGAGCAGTTCTTC
CASSLTRESYNEQFF
>many|TRBJ2-7|TRBV9|.
TGTGCCAGCAGCGGACAGGCCTCCTACGAGCAGTACTTC
CASSGQASYEQYF
>.|TRBJ1-1|TRBV7-9|.
TGTGCCAGCAGCTTAGGCGGGGCAGTGAACACTGAAGCTTTCTTT
CASSLGGAVNTEAFF
>few|TRBJ2-3|TRBV3-1|TRBD2
TGTGCCAGCAGCCAAGAAGGACTAGCGGGATCAGATACGCAGTATTTT
CASSQEGLAGSDTQYF
>.|TRBJ1-2|TRBV5-1|.
TGCGCCAGCAGCTTGGGAGGCAGCCGACTTATCTATGGCTACACCTTC
CASSLGGSRLIYGYTF
>few|TRBJ2-7|TRBV6-2/TRBV6-3|TRBD2
TGTGCCAGCAGCCGGACTAGCGGGTCCGGTGGGGAGCAGTACTTC
CASSRTSGSGGEQYF
>.|TRBJ2-1|TRBV20-1|.
TGCTGTGCTAGAGATGTTAGGAGGGATCAATACAATGAGCAGTTCTTC
CCARDVRRDQYNEQFF
>few|TRBJ2-1|TRBV4-3|TRBD2
TGCGCCAGCAGCCAAGATTTCGGGGCGGGGGGCTACAATGAGCAGTTCTTC
CASSQDFGAGGYNEQFF
>.|TRBJ2-1|TRBV4-2|.
TGTGCCAGCAGCTCAGAAAGAACACGCCGCTACAATGAGCAGTTCTTC
CASSSERTRRYNEQFF
>.|TRBJ2-3|TRBV7-9|.
TGTGCCACAGCCCTTGTTCCAGGCCCAGAGACGCAGTATTTT
CATALVPGPETQYF
>.|TRBJ1-3|TRBV4-2|.
TGTGCCAGCAGCCAAGACGGCGGTAATGGAAACACCATATATTTT
CASSQDGGNGNTIYF
>.|TRBJ2-7|TRBV5-1|TRBD2
TGCGCCAGCAGCTTCTCAGCGGGAGTGATCTACGAGCAGTACTTC
CASSFSAGVIYEQYF
>few|TRBJ2-3|TRBV15|.
TGTGCCACCAGCAGTAGGTGGACTAGCACAGATACGCAGTATTTT
CATSSRWTSTDTQYF
>.|TRBJ2-7|TRBV20-1|TRBD1
TGCAGTGCTAGACAGACAGGGACCTACGAGCAGTACTTC
CSARQTGTYEQYF
>many|TRBJ2-1|TRBV12-3/TRBV12-4|TRBD2
TGTGCCAGCAGGTTAGCGGGGGGCTACAATGAGCAGTTCTTC
CASRLAGGYNEQFF
>few|TRBJ2-7|TRBV12-3/TRBV12-4|TRBD1
TGTGCCAGCAGTCAACCAGACAGGGCACGGGACGAGCAGTACTTC
CASSQPDRARDEQYF
>many|TRBJ2-7|TRBV20-1|TRBD2
TGCAGTGCTAGAGATGGAGCGGGGAACGTCTACGAGCAGTACTTC
CSARDGAGNVYEQYF
>few|TRBJ1-2|TRBV12-3/TRBV12-4|TRBD1
TGTGCCAGCAGCCCTCGGACGACAGGGAGGAACTATGGCTACACCTTC
CASSPRTTGRNYGYTF
>few|TRBJ2-2|TRBV7-2|.
TGTGCCAGCACCCGGCAGCTTAGCACCGGGGAGCTGTTTTTT
CASTRQLSTGELFF
>few|TRBJ2-2|TRBV5-6|TRBD2
TGTGCCAGCAGCGCTGTTGCGGGAGCCTACACCGGGGAGCTGTTTTTT
CASSAVAGAYTGELFF
>few|TRBJ2-5|TRBV20-1|.
TGCAGTGCTAGGCCTTTTGGGAATCAAGAGACCCAGTACTTC
CSARPFGNQETQYF
>many|TRBJ2-2|TRBV12-3/TRBV12-4|.
TGTGCCAGCAGTTTAGGGGGACCGGGGGAGCTGTTTTTT
CASSLGGPGELFF
>few|TRBJ1-4|TRBV7-2|TRBD1
TGTGCCAGCAGAAAAAACGCAGGGGGTGAAAAACTGTTTTTT
CASRKNAGGEKLFF
>few|TRBJ2-1|TRBV12-3/TRBV12-4|TRBD2
TGTGCCAGCAGTTGGCTCGCCGGGACTAGCGGGGGGGTTTCTTCCTACAATGAGCAGTTCTTC
CASSWLAGTSGGVSSYNEQFF
>.|TRBJ2-5|TRBV10-3|.
TGTGCCATCAGTGATATCAGGGACGGGGAGACCCAGTACTTC
CAISDIRDGETQYF
>many|TRBJ1-5|TRBV28|.
TGTGCCAGCAGTTCTCAGACAGGTCCCAGCAATCAGCCCCAGCATTTT
CASSSQTGPSNQPQHF
>few|TRBJ2-3|TRBV29-1|TRBD1
TGCAGCGCACGGACAGGGGGCCACACAGATACGCAGTATTTT
CSARTGGHTDTQYF
>few|TRBJ2-7|TRBV20-1|TRBD2
TGCAGTGCTAGAATCGGACTAGCGGGGTTCTACGAGCAGTACTTC
CSARIGLAGFYEQYF
>.|TRBJ2-5|TRBV7-2|.
TGTGCCAGCAGCTTAGGAGGCTCGGTGACGCAGTACTTC
CASSLGGSVTQYF
>few|TRBJ2-7|TRBV18|.
TGTGCCAGCTCACTAAGCGACAGGGAGGGCGAGCAGTACTTC
CASSLSDREGEQYF
>.|TRBJ2-5|TRBV7-2|.
TGTGCCGGGGCGAGGGGAGCAAAACAAGGGACCCAGTACTTC
CAGARGAKQGTQYF
>few|TRBJ2-1|TRBV30|.
TGTGCCTGGACAGGGGTAGGTGAGCAGTTCTTC
CAWTGVGEQFF
>few|TRBJ2-3|TRBV15|.
TGTGCCACCAGCAGAGATTTGCCAGATACGCAGTATTTT
CATSRDLPDTQYF
>few|TRBJ2-1|TRBV5-1|TRBD1
TGCGCCAGCAGCTTGAGTTACAGGGGAATCTACAATGAGCAGTTCTTC
CASSLSYRGIYNEQFF
>few|TRBJ2-6|TRBV9|.
TGTGCCAGCAGCGTAGCACCTTCAGAGGATGTCTCTGGGGCCAACGTCCTGACTTTC
CASSVAPSEDVSGANVLTF
>.|TRBJ2-5|TRBV5-6|TRBD2
TGTGCCAGCAGTTTAGTAGCGGGAAGCCGACAAGAGACCCAGTACTTC
CASSLVAGSRQETQYF
>.|TRBJ2-2|TRBV28|.
TGTGCCAGCAGTTATCAGGGTTTCCCCGGGGAGCTGTTTTTT
CASSYQGFPGELFF